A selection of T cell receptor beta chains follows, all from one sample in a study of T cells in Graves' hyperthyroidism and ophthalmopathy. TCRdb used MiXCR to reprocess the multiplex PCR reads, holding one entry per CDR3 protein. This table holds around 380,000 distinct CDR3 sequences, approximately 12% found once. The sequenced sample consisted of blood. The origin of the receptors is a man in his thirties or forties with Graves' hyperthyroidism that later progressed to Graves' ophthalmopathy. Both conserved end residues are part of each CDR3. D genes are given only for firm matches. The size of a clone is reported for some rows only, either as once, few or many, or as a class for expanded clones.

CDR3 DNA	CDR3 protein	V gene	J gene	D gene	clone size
TGTGCCAGCTCACCACCGGTGCCGGGAGGAATGAACACTGAAGCTTTCTTT	CASSPPVPGGMNTEAFF	TRBV18	TRBJ1-1	NA	NA
TGTGCCAGCAGCTCCGGGACTAGCGGGGCCAGCCCGCCGGGGCCAGCCTACAATGAGCAGTTCTTC	CASSSGTSGASPPGPAYNEQFF	TRBV11-2	TRBJ2-1	TRBD2	NA
TGCGCCAGCAGCCCGTCAGGGGGCGAATCCTACAATGAGCAGTTCTTC	CASSPSGGESYNEQFF	TRBV5-1	TRBJ2-1	TRBD1	many
TGTGCCAGCTTCCGGACTAGCGGAAATGAGCAGTTCTTC	CASFRTSGNEQFF	TRBV2	TRBJ2-1	TRBD2	many
TGCGCCAGCAGCCACGGGGCGGGCGGGGAGCTGTTTTTT	CASSHGAGGELFF	TRBV4-1	TRBJ2-2	NA	few
TGTGCCAGCAGTTACCCTAGCGGGGGGGCGGAGCAGTTCTTC	CASSYPSGGAEQFF	TRBV6-2/TRBV6-3	TRBJ2-1	TRBD2	NA
TGTGCCAGTAGTATGACAGGGAGAGGGGACACTGAAGCTTTCTTT	CASSMTGRGDTEAFF	TRBV19	TRBJ1-1	TRBD1	few
TGTGCCTGGAGTGGAAGGGAGGACTATGGCTACACCTTC	CAWSGREDYGYTF	TRBV30	TRBJ1-2	NA	few
TGTGCCAGCAGCCAGACTGAACTGGGAGGCTACACCTTC	CASSQTELGGYTF	TRBV12-3/TRBV12-4	TRBJ1-2	NA	many
TGTGCCAGCAGAGAAGGGTCTCCTACCTACTACGAGCAGTACTTC	CASREGSPTYYEQYF	TRBV2	TRBJ2-7	NA	NA
TGTGCCTGGACCCCCCTGGGAGGCTATGGCTACACCTTC	CAWTPLGGYGYTF	TRBV30	TRBJ1-2	NA	NA
TGTGCCAGCAGCTTCACGGGACAGAGCAATGAGCAGTTCTTC	CASSFTGQSNEQFF	TRBV5-6	TRBJ2-1	TRBD1	many
TGTGCCAGCAGCTCGGGTTGGGGGGGCGCAGATACGCAGTATTTT	CASSSGWGGADTQYF	TRBV7-6	TRBJ2-3	NA	many
TGTGCCAGCAGCGGTAGTTCAGGGATCTACGAGCAGTACTTC	CASSGSSGIYEQYF	TRBV9	TRBJ2-7	NA	few
TGTGCCAGCTCCTTCGCCGTAACAGGTTCTTACGGCTACACCTTC	CASSFAVTGSYGYTF	TRBV28	TRBJ1-2	NA	many
TGCAGCGTTCGAAGGGAGGGGGCAGTGAGAAAGACCCAGTACTTC	CSVRREGAVRKTQYF	TRBV29-1	TRBJ2-5	NA	few
TGTGCCAGCAGCGATCAGGACGGGAGCACAGATACGCAGTATTTT	CASSDQDGSTDTQYF	TRBV3-1	TRBJ2-3	NA	many
TGTGCCAGCATTGAGACTACAGGAGACTATGGCTACACCTTC	CASIETTGDYGYTF	TRBV6-1	TRBJ1-2	NA	few
TGTGCCTGGAGTCTAATGGGATCGGAGACCCAGTACTTC	CAWSLMGSETQYF	TRBV30	TRBJ2-5	NA	NA
TGTGCCACCGATAGCGGGGGGCTGGATACGCAGTATTTT	CATDSGGLDTQYF	TRBV2	TRBJ2-3	TRBD2	many